The 30 T cell receptor beta chains listed next were all sequenced from one sample in a study of vaccination and CD4 T cells after COVID-19. Treatment indicated: approximately nine-day PBMC culture with coronavirus spike peptide pools or control peptides (ViraFEST assay). With the Oncomine TCR Beta short-read assay, DNA from cultured CD4+ T cells was sequenced. Via MiXCR, TCRdb re-called the PCR reads, giving one row per CDR3 protein. Altogether 17,000 or so distinct CDR3 sequences are present, around a third being singletons, with the ten largest covering around 16%. Which antigens these TCRs recognize remains unknown. The sequenced sample consisted of cultured CD4+ T cells from blood. The receptors originated from a human donor with COVID-19.

The CDR3 spells CASSLLTAYEQYF. In DNA, the CDR3 is TGTGCCAGCAGCTTATTAACAGCCTACGAGCAGTACTTC. This rearrangement joins TRBV7-9 to TRBJ2-7; D unresolved. CDR3 length equals 13 residues. Germline-derived CDR1 and CDR2 are SEHNR and FQNEAQ (reference sequence). V was shortened by 2 bases and J by 2 bases, with 7 bases between the two germline ends. Full variable domain (missing parts from reference TRBV7-9 and TRBJ2-7): DTGVSQNPRHKITKRGQNVTFRCDPISEHNRLYWYRQTLGQGPEFLTYFQNEAQLEKSRLLSDRFSAERPKGSFSTLEIQRTEQGDSAMYLCASSLLTAYEQYFGPGTRLTVT.

This clonotype came up a few times. This chain joins TRBV7-9 and TRBJ1-1, with a weak D call TRBD1 (5 bases). This CDR3 comprises 14 residues. Trimming took off 6 bases at V and 7 bases at J, with 18 bases between the two ends. Germline V gives CDR1 SEHNR, CDR2 FQNEAQ (reference sequence). Here the CDR3 reads CASSLGRTLLEAFF. DNA of the CDR3: TGTGCCAGCAGTTTGGGACGGACTCTTCTTGAAGCTTTCTTT.

V and J are TRBV20-1 and TRBJ2-5, with 8 bases identical to TRBD2. The CDR3 runs to 15 residues. CDR1 and CDR2 from the germline V gene are DFQATT and SNEGSKA (reference sequence). With V trimmed by 6 bases and J by 5 bases, 14 bases remained unmatched. CDR3 coding DNA: TGCAGTGCAGTTAGCGGGATCCCCCGTCCCGAGACCCAGTACTTC. It translates to CSAVSGIPRPETQYF.

This rearrangement joins TRBV7-9 to TRBJ2-5, with D perhaps TRBD1 or TRBD2 (6 bases each). Germline V gene sequence: CDR1 SEHNR, CDR2 FQNEAQ (reference sequence). The germline V and J ends were trimmed by 6 bases and 5 bases, with 13 bases remaining between them. The CDR3 consists of 13 residues. CDR3 sequence: CASSWGAGETQYF. As DNA, the CDR3 is TGTGCCAGCAGTTGGGGGGCGGGCGAGACCCAGTACTTC.

This clonotype was observed a handful of times. The chain uses TRBV2 and TRBJ2-7; D is unresolved. Germline V gene lookup returns CDR1 SNHLY and CDR2 FYNNEI. V shed 6 bases and J shed 1 base, with 7 bases lying between them. The CDR3 runs to 12 residues. The CDR3 reads CASRPDSYEQYF. CDR3 in DNA: TGTGCCAGCAGGCCAGATTCCTACGAGCAGTACTTC.

The chain combines TRBV5-4 with TRBJ2-5, with 11 positions matching TRBD2. The germline V gene encodes CDR1 SGHNT and CDR2 YYREEE (reference sequence). Germline trimming cut 4 bases from V and 5 bases from J; bases unmatched to any gene: 10. The CDR3 is made up of 16 amino acids. The CDR3 region has the DNA TGTGCCAGCAGCCAATCCCATTTAGCGGGGGGGGAGACCCAGTACTTC. Amino acids: CASSQSHLAGGETQYF.

Only a few counts were recorded for this clonotype. This sequence joins TRBV12-3 or TRBV12-4 and TRBJ1-2; D possibly corresponds to TRBD1 (5 bases). Deletions cut 7 bases from V and 7 bases from J, with 16 bases between. This CDR3 contains 13 residues. The CDR3 region is CASNEQESAGYTF. CDR3 DNA: TGTGCCAGCAACGAACAGGAGTCGGCTGGCTACACCTTC.

The rearrangement uses TRBV29-1 and TRBJ2-5; D is unclear. Germline V lookup: CDR1 SQVTM, CDR2 ANQGSEA. Trimming took 7 bases from V and 2 from J, leaving 14 bases between them. This CDR3 is 13 amino acids long. The CDR3 region is CSGASRRQETQYF. Here the CDR3 DNA reads TGCAGCGGCGCGAGCAGACGGCAAGAGACCCAGTACTTC.

Written as DNA, the CDR3 is TGTGCCTGGATACCGGGGGCTTCGGAAGATACGCAGTATTTT. Its protein is CAWIPGASEDTQYF. The V call is TRBV30, the J call TRBJ2-3; D could derive from TRBD1 or TRBD2 (6 bases each). The length of the CDR3 is 14 residues. Germline CDR1 GTSNPN, CDR2 SVGIG (reference sequence). V was clipped by 4 bases and J by 5 bases, with 16 bases between them. The full variable domain, with the rest looked up from reference TRBV30 and TRBJ2-3, is SQTIHQWPATLVQPVGSPLSLECTVEGTSNPNLYWYRQAAGRGLQLLFYSVGIGQISSEVPQNLSASRPQDRQFILSSKKLLLSDSGFYLCAWIPGASEDTQYFGPGTRLTVL.

In its sample, this clonotype is medium-sized. This chain links TRBV7-3 with TRBJ1-5; 7 bases line up with TRBD1. V shed 5 bases and J 4 bases; nucleotides not matched to a gene: 5. The CDR3 length is 14 residues. The germline V gene has CDR1 SGHTA and CDR2 FQGTGA. DNA of the CDR3: TGTGCCAGCAGCCCCTCAGGGGGAAATCAGCCCCAGCATTTT. It is translated as CASSPSGGNQPQHF.

The chain has TRBV19 and TRBJ2-5; D perhaps matches TRBD1 (6 bases). In germline, CDR1 is LNHDA, CDR2 SQIVND (reference sequence). CDR3 length: 15 residues. Trimming left V 3 bases short and J 5 bases short, with 16 bases between. Written as DNA, the CDR3 is TGTGCCAGTAGTATTGCCCAGGGGAACGGGGAGACCCAGTACTTC. Translation: CASSIAQGNGETQYF. The whole variable domain, filled in from reference TRBV19 and TRBJ2-5, reads DGGITQSPKYLFRKEGQNVTLSCEQNLNHDAMYWYRQDPGQGLRLIYYSQIVNDFQKGDIAEGYSVSREKKESFPLTVTSAQKNPTAFYLCASSIAQGNGETQYFGPGTRLLVL.

The chain uses TRBV7-2 and TRBJ2-5; D is unresolved. CDR3 size: 14 residues. V was clipped by 2 bases and J by 1 base, with 8 bases between them. Germline-derived CDR1 and CDR2 are SGHTA and FQGNSA. The CDR3 protein is CASSLSGLQETQYF. For the CDR3, the DNA is TGTGCCAGCAGCTTATCTGGGCTCCAAGAGACCCAGTACTTC.

DNA of the CDR3: TGTGCCAGCAGCGCCGGACTAGCGGGGGGGGAGGATACGCAGTATTTT. The encoded protein is CASSAGLAGGEDTQYF. The chain couples TRBV11-3 to TRBJ2-3; 15 bases fit TRBD2. Germline V lookup: CDR1 SGHNT, CDR2 YENEEA. Unmatched junction bases numbered 6, after V lost 5 bases and J lost 6 bases. This CDR3 is 16 amino acids long.

The chain uses TRBV12-3 or TRBV12-4 and TRBJ1-6, with a weak D call TRBD1 (6 bases). Trimming took off 4 bases at V and 7 bases at J, with 11 bases between the two ends. CDR3 length equals 14 residues. The CDR3 DNA reads TGTGCCAGCAGTTACCGAACAGGGAATTCACCCCTCCACTTT. This sequence encodes CASSYRTGNSPLHF.

The CDR3 DNA reads as TGTGCCAGCAGTTCCAACGAAGCGAAGCTACTAGCGGGGGACGGAGATACGCAGTATTTT. It translates to CASSSNEAKLLAGDGDTQYF. The chain recombines TRBV6-5 with TRBJ2-3, with 11 bases aligning to TRBD2. V shed 4 bases and J 5 bases; nucleotides not matched to a gene: 20. Germline CDR1 MNHEY, CDR2 SVGAGI. The CDR3 contains 20 residues.

This clonotype showed up just a few times. The V and J genes are TRBV7-6 and TRBJ2-2; TRBD2 aligns across 7 bases. Germline lookup yields CDR1 SGHVS and CDR2 FNYEAQ. V shed 7 bases and J 6 bases; nucleotides not matched to a gene: 8. The CDR3 covers 14 residues. As DNA, the CDR3 is TGTGCCAGCATGGTCGGGGGAGGGGCCGGGGAGCTGTTTTTT. This sequence encodes CASMVGGGAGELFF.

This rearrangement joins TRBV12-3 or TRBV12-4 to TRBJ2-7, with 9 bases that match TRBD1. The V gene end was trimmed by 6 bases and the J gene end by 5 bases; junction bases not matched to a gene: 8. This CDR3 contains 14 residues. CDR3 region: CASSPGQGTDEQYF. CDR3 bases: TGTGCCAGCAGCCCGGGACAGGGAACCGACGAGCAGTACTTC.

This clonotype showed up just a few times. This CDR3 reads CASSQGRSLSGNTIYF. The CDR3 DNA reads as TGTGCCAGCAGCCAAGGACGGTCGCTCTCTGGAAACACCATATATTTT. The chain is built from TRBV4-2 and TRBJ1-3; D gene unclear. The germline V and J ends were trimmed by 1 base and 0 bases, with 10 bases remaining between them. In germline, CDR1 is LGHNA, CDR2 YNFKEQ. The CDR3 length is 16 residues.

This clonotype was seen a handful of times. CDR3 residues: CASSSPPGTVSGEKLFF. The CDR3 nucleotides are TGTGCCAGCAGCTCCCCTCCCGGGACAGTCTCGGGGGAAAAACTGTTTTTT. This chain connects TRBV7-8 to TRBJ1-4; 7 nucleotides line up with TRBD1. The CDR3 sequence is 17 residues long. J was trimmed by 8 bases and V by 4 bases; bases with no gene match: 16. Germline lookup yields CDR1 SGHVS and CDR2 FQNEAQ.

This clonotype turned up a few times. This chain joins TRBV11-2 and TRBJ2-3; D ambiguous. The CDR3 spans 13 residues. The germline V gene has CDR1 SGHAT and CDR2 FQNNGV. Trimming removed 3 bases at V and 6 bases at J, with 10 bases between. In DNA form, the CDR3 reads TGTGCCAGCAGCTTCCAGGCCTCTGATACGCAGTATTTT. Translation gives CASSFQASDTQYF.

The table lists this clonotype with a few counts. This chain connects TRBV10-2 to TRBJ2-7; weak D call: TRBD2 (6 bases). CDR1 is WSHSY and CDR2 is SAAADI in the germline V gene. The CDR3 runs to 12 residues. Trimming removed 6 bases from V and 3 bases from J, with 9 bases in between. CDR3 sequence: CASSGGGYEQYF. The CDR3 DNA is TGCGCCAGCAGCGGGGGAGGCTACGAGCAGTACTTC.

The table lists this clonotype with a few counts. This chain connects TRBV20-1 to TRBJ1-1; no clear D. V was pared by 3 bases and J by 1 base, with 15 bases between. The CDR3 has 15 residues. Germline CDR1 and CDR2: DFQATT and SNEGSKA (reference sequence). The CDR3 protein is CSASGVLEGNTEAFF. CDR3 sequence (DNA): TGCAGTGCTAGTGGAGTACTTGAGGGGAACACTGAAGCTTTCTTT.

This clonotype was found a few times. The rearrangement uses TRBV5-6 and TRBJ1-1; a possible D gene is TRBD1 (6 bases). This CDR3 contains 14 residues. Between the trimmed V and J ends, which lost 9 bases and 1 base, there was a span of 16 bases. CDR1 SGHDT and CDR2 YYEEEE come from the germline V gene. DNA of the CDR3: TGTGCCACCGGGTTTCGGGGGGCGAACACTGAAGCTTTCTTT. Translated: CATGFRGANTEAFF.

In the case of this clonotype: The junction departs from the called germline gene at one end, perhaps through a read error. The rearrangement links TRBV6-1 to TRBJ2-1, with D hard to call. In germline, CDR1 is MNHNS, CDR2 SASEGT. CDR3 length: 12 amino acids. The CDR3 is CATSRPYNEQFF. CDR3 coding DNA: TGTGCCACCAGTAGGCCCTACAATGAGCAGTTCTTC.

V gene TRBV20-1 combines with J gene TRBJ1-5, with a tentative D call TRBD1 (6 bases). V was trimmed by 6 bases and J by 5 bases, leaving 14 bases between them. The CDR3 sequence is 13 residues long. Looked up from germline, CDR1 is DFQATT and CDR2 is SNEGSKA (reference sequence). CDR3 loop: CSAPQGSDQPQHF. The CDR3, as DNA: TGCAGTGCCCCACAGGGTTCAGATCAGCCCCAGCATTTT.

As DNA, the CDR3 is TGTGCCAGCAGCCAAGAGACAGGGGCAACTAATGAAAAACTGTTTTTT. Amino acids: CASSQETGATNEKLFF. The rearrangement links TRBV4-2 to TRBJ1-4; 8 bases are shared with TRBD1. Germline lookup yields CDR1 LGHNA and CDR2 YNFKEQ. This CDR3 is 16 amino acids long. V shed 0 bases and J 0 bases; nucleotides not matched to a gene: 0.

This clonotype was observed a handful of times. This chain connects TRBV7-3 to TRBJ1-1; the match to TRBD1 covers 8 bases. Germline V CDR1 and CDR2: SGHTA, FQGTGA. CDR3 length: 13 amino acids. The V and J ends lost 5 bases and 8 bases, in that order; junction bases with no gene match: 7. The CDR3 DNA sequence: TGTGCCAGCAGCCTACGGACAGGGCTCGAAGCTTTCTTT. Translating gives CASSLRTGLEAFF.

The chain carries TRBV6-2 or TRBV6-3 and TRBJ1-1; D is undetermined. V was clipped by 2 bases and J by 0 bases, with 13 bases between them. The CDR3 contains 16 residues. Germline V lookup: CDR1 MNHEY, CDR2 SVGEGT. This CDR3 reads CASSYPLRTVNTEAFF. In DNA, the CDR3 is TGTGCCAGCAGTTACCCCCTAAGGACGGTGAACACTGAAGCTTTCTTT.

This clonotype was detected only a few times. The genes are TRBV7-2 and TRBJ2-5; D gene ambiguous. CDR3 length: 16 residues. CDR1 and CDR2 from the germline V gene are SGHTA and FQGNSA. The V end lost 5 bases, the J end lost 0 bases, and 16 bases lay between the germline ends. CDR3 coding DNA: TGTGCCAGCAGCGTCGGTTTAGTCCCGTACCAAGAGACCCAGTACTTC. It translates to CASSVGLVPYQETQYF.

The CDR3 is CASSLRQRLFF. The CDR3 nucleotides are TGTGCCAGCAGTTTAAGGCAACGACTGTTCTTC. The chain has TRBV27 and TRBJ2-1; D gene unclear. Germline CDR1 is MNHEY and CDR2 is SMNVEV (reference sequence). The V and J ends lost 2 bases and 15 bases respectively, with 11 bases between them. This CDR3 comprises 11 residues.